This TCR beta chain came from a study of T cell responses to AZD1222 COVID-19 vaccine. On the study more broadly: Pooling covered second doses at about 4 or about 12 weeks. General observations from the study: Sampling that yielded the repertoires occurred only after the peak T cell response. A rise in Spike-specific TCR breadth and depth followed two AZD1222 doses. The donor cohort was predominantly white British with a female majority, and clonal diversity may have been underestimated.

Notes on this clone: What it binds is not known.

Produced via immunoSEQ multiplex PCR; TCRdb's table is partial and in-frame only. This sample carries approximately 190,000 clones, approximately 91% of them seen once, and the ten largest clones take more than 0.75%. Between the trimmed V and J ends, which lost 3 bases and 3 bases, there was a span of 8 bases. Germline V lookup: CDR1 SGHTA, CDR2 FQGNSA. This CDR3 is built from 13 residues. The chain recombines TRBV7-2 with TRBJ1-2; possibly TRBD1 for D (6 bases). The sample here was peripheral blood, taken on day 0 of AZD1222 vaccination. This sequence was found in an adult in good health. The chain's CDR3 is CASSFAGDYGYTF. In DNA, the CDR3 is TGTGCCAGCAGCTTTGCAGGGGACTATGGCTACACCTTC. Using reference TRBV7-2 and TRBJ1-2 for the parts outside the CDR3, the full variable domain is GAGVSQSPSNKVTEKGKDVELRCDPISGHTALYWYRQSLGQGLEFLIYFQGNSAPDKSGLPSDRFSAERTGGSVSTLTIQRTQQEDSAVYLCASSFAGDYGYTFGSGTRLTVV.